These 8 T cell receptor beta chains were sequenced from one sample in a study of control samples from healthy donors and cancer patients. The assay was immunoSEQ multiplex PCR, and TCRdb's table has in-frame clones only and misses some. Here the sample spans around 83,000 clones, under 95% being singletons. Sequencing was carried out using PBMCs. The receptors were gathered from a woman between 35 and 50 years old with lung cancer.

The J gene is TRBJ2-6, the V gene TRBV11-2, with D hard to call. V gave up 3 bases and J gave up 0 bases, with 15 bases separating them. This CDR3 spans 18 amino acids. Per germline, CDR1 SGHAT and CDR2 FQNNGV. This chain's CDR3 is CASSLRTGLSSGANVLTF. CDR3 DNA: TGTGCCAGCAGCTTGAGAACCGGGCTAAGCTCTGGGGCCAACGTCCTGACTTTC.

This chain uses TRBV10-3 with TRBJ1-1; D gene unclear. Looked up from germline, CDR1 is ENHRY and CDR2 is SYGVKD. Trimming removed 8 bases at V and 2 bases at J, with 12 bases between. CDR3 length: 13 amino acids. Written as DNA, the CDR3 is TGTGCCATCGAGGCGGAGGGAAACACTGAAGCTTTCTTT. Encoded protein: CAIEAEGNTEAFF.

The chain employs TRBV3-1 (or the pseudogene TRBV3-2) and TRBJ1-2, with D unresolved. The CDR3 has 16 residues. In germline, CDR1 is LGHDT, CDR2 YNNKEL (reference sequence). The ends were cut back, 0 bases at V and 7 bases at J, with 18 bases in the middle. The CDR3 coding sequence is TGTGCCAGCAGCCAAGATGTGGGTCTTTGGCAGGCTGGCTACACCTTC. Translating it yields CASSQDVGLWQAGYTF.

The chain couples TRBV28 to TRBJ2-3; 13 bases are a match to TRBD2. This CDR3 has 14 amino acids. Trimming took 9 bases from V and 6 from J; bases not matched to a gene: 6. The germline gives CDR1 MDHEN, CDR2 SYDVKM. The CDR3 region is CASLLAGGPDTQYF. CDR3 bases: TGTGCCAGTTTACTAGCGGGGGGGCCGGATACGCAGTATTTT.

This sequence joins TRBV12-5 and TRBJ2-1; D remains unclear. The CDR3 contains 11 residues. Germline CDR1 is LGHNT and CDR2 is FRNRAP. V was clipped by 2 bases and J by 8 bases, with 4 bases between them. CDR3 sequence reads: CASGLSYEQFF. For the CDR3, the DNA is TGTGCTAGTGGTTTGTCCTATGAGCAGTTCTTC.

CDR3 amino acids: CASSIDAMGTEAFF. The CDR3 region has the DNA TGTGCCAGTAGTATCGACGCCATGGGCACTGAAGCTTTCTTT. The chain links TRBV19 to TRBJ1-1; D remains unclear. Germline loops: CDR1 LNHDA, CDR2 SQIVND (reference sequence). The CDR3 runs to 14 residues. Trimming shortened V by 3 bases and J by 4 bases, and 12 bases separated the two germline ends.

CDR3 amino acids: CASSSGRQGNTEAFF. In DNA form, the CDR3 reads TGCGCCAGCAGCTCGGGACGACAGGGTAACACTGAAGCTTTCTTT. This rearrangement joins TRBV5-1 to TRBJ1-1, with 7 bases matching TRBD1. Per germline, CDR1 SGHRS and CDR2 YFSETQ. Trimming cost V 3 bases and J 2 bases; bases outside gene matches: 7. This CDR3 comprises 15 residues.

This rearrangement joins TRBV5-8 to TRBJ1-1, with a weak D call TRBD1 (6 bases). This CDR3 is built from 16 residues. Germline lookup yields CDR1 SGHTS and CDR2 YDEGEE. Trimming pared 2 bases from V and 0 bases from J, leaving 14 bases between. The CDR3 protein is CASSFRQGKMNTEAFF. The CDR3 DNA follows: TGTGCCAGCAGCTTTCGTCAGGGGAAGATGAACACTGAAGCTTTCTTT.